Below, one TCR beta chain is given with its context. Its antigen is currently unknown. The data were taken from a study of cytomegalovirus exposure and HLA in healthy donors. Notes on the study in general: A later analysis linked a missense variant in DCLRE1C to the trimming of TCR beta V and J genes. For most TCR beta V segments, an earlier analysis put the productive rate at about 87% or about 30% of the time. At a 0.05 false discovery rate, a later analysis found 18,000 or so TCR beta sequences to be associated with HLA alleles.

Vbeta (60) and Jbeta (13) primers were used in the PCR. Authors' methods: The authors later counted 65 million to 80 million unique TCR beta chains, 8.5 million to 13 million of them shared. Profiled with immunoSEQ multiplex PCR; TCRdb holds only in-frame clones, not every one. For V, J and clone size, that table is used; D and trimming come from the DNA. The sample has tens of thousands of clones, about 63% seen once. From germline, CDR1 is MNHEY and CDR2 SMNVEV (reference sequence). The length of the CDR3 is 17 residues. Germline trimming cut 7 bases from V and 0 bases from J; bases unmatched to any gene: 10.

Sequenced input: PBMCs. This clonotype was obtained from a woman younger than 45 in good health and CMV-seronegative. The genes are TRBV27 and TRBJ1-4; 8 nucleotides match TRBD1. In DNA, the CDR3 is TGTGCCAGCATGGGGTTCGGGACAGGTGCAACTAATGAAAAACTGTTTTTT. This sequence encodes CASMGFGTGATNEKLFF.